This paragraph reports one T cell receptor beta chain. TCRdb called the RT-PCR reads again in MiXCR, with one record for every CDR3 protein. This table holds approximately 720,000 distinct CDR3 sequences, 14% found once. CDR1 is SNHLY and CDR2 is FYNNEI in the germline V gene. There are 13 residues in the CDR3. Trimming took 7 bases from V and 0 from J, leaving 9 bases between them. The sequence came from a female donor in good health, serving as a healthy control. The source material was memory CD4+ T cells from blood. The chain couples TRBV2 to TRBJ1-1; D is unclear. The CDR3 is CASKDTMNTEAFF. Written as DNA, the CDR3 is TGTGCCAGCAAGGATACCATGAACACTGAAGCTTTCTTT.